The present entry profiles one T cell receptor beta chain with its context. The sample is drawn from a study of blood T cell repertoires in COVID-19. Looking at the study overall: The United States, Italy and Spain were the sources of the acute and convalescent COVID-19 samples. In each case, the material was cDNA or gDNA derived from T cells, B-cell-depleted T cells, or PBMCs.

Ages ranged from roughly 18 to 95 years, with residence in fewer than 25 US areas. Per the germline V gene, CDR1 is LGHNA and CDR2 is YNFKEQ. V dropped 1 base and J dropped 4 bases, with 14 bases sitting between them. The CDR3 length is 16 residues. In the authors' workflow: Using reference gene primer amplification, nucleated cell counts were estimated. Only in-frame clones appear in the TCRdb table, and some are missing; sequencing was by immunoSEQ multiplex PCR. V and J calls plus clone size are reproduced from that table; the DNA served to infer D and trimming. In the table there are approximately 200,000 clones, about 90% of which are singletons.

The chain is built from TRBV4-2 and TRBJ1-5; tentatively, D is TRBD1 (6 bases). This receptor was taken from a young man who had recovered from COVID-19. The sequenced sample consisted of PBMCs or T cells enriched from blood (not recorded which). CDR3 DNA: TGTGCCAGCAGCCAAGGACAACAGGGTGGAAATCAGCCCCAGCATTTT. It encodes CASSQGQQGGNQPQHF.